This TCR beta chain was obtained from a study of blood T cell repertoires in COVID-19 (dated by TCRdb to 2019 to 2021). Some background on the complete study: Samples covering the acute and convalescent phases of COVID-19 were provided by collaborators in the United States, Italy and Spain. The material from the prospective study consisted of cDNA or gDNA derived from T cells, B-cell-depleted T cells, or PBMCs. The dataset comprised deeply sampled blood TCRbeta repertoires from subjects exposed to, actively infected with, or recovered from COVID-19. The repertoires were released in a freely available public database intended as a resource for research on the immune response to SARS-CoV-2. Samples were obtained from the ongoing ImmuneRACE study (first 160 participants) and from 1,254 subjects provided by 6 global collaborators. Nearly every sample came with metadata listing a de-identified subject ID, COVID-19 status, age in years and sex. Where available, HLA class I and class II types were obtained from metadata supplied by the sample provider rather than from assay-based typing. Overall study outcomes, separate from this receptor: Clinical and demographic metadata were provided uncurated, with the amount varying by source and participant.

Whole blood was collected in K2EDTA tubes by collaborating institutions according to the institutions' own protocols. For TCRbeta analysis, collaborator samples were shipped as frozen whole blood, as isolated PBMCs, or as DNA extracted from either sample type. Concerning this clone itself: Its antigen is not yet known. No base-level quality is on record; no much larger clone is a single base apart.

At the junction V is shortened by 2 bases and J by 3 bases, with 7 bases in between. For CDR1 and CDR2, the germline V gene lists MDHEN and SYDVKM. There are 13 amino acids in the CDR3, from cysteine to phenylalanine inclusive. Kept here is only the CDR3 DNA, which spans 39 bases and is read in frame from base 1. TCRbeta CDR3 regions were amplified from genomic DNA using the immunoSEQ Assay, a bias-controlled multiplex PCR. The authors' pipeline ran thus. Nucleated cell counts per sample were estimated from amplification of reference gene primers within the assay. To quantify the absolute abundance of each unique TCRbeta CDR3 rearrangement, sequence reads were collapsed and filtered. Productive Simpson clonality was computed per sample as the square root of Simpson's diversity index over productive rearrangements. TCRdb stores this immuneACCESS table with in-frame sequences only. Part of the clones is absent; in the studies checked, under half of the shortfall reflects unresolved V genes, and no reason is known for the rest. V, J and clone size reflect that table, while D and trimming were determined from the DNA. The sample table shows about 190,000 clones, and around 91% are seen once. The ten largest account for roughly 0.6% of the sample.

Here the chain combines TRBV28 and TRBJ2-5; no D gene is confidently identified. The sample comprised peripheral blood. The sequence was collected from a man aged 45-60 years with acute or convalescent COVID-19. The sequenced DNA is TGTGCCAGCAGTTTAGACAACGAAGAGACCCAGTACTTC. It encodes CASSLDNEETQYF.